This entry is about one T cell receptor beta chain. V lost 3 bases and J 3 bases, leaving 15 bases between the germline ends. This CDR3 is built from 15 residues. Germline assignment: CDR1 ENHRY and CDR2 SYGVKD. The entry originates in a study of cytomegalovirus exposure and HLA in healthy donors. Primers for the PCR totalled 60 Vbeta and 13 Jbeta. Produced via immunoSEQ multiplex PCR; TCRdb's table is partial and in-frame only. The table records some 100,000 clones, 65% to 80% of them present only once. The gene calls are TRBV10-3 and TRBJ2-7; possibly TRBD1 for D (5 bases). This TCR was sampled from a woman aged 18-29 years in good health and CMV-seropositive. Sequencing was done on a sample of PBMCs. The CDR3 here is CAISEGAGKHYEQYF. DNA of the CDR3: TGTGCCATCAGTGAAGGGGCAGGGAAACACTACGAGCAGTACTTC.